These 21 T cell receptor beta chains were all obtained from the same sample, sequenced in a study of blood T cell repertoires in COVID-19. Only in-frame clones appear in the TCRdb table, and some are missing; sequencing was by immunoSEQ multiplex PCR. The data contain about 500,000 clones, approximately 86% of them singletons. The sample was PBMCs or T cells enriched from blood (not recorded which). The receptors shown here come from a woman aged 18-35 years who had recovered from COVID-19.

This clone was seen once. The chain couples TRBV6-1 to TRBJ1-4; perhaps TRBD1 as D (5 bases). Germline V gene lookup returns CDR1 MNHNS and CDR2 SASEGT. Trimming took 3 bases from V and 4 from J, leaving 9 bases between them. The CDR3 is made up of 14 amino acids. The CDR3 region is CASSDTGLNEKLFF. Here the CDR3 DNA reads TGTGCCAGCAGTGATACGGGACTTAATGAAAAACTGTTTTTT.

V gene TRBV2 combines with J gene TRBJ1-1; D is undetermined. The CDR3 spans 13 residues. The V end lost 4 bases, the J end lost 5 bases, and 11 bases lay between the germline ends. Germline CDR1 SNHLY, CDR2 FYNNEI. CDR3 sequence reads: CASSARRETEAFF. The CDR3 DNA sequence: TGTGCCAGCAGTGCTCGGAGGGAGACTGAAGCTTTCTTT. The full variable domain, in which reference TRBV2 and TRBJ1-1 provide the parts outside the CDR3, is EPEVTQTPSHQVTQMGQEVILRCVPISNHLYFYWYRQILGQKVEFLVSFYNNEISEKSEIFDDQFSVERPDGSNFTLKIRSTKLEDSAMYFCASSARRETEAFFGQGTRLTVV.

V is TRBV28 and J is TRBJ1-1; 7 positions agree with TRBD1. Germline trimming cut 3 bases from V and 4 bases from J; bases unmatched to any gene: 5. The length of the CDR3 is 14 residues. Germline V CDR1 and CDR2: MDHEN, SYDVKM. In DNA, the CDR3 is TGTGCCAGCAGTTTTCCCGGACAGGCCACTGAAGCTTTCTTT. Encoded protein: CASSFPGQATEAFF.

This rearrangement joins TRBV28 to TRBJ1-1; TRBD1 matches 7 bases. Per germline, CDR1 MDHEN and CDR2 SYDVKM. The CDR3 is 15 amino acids. Losses at the gene ends were 6 bases for V and 6 bases for J; bases not matched to a gene: 13. The CDR3 protein is CASRPTTGRGPEAFF. The CDR3 DNA reads TGTGCCAGCAGACCCACGACAGGGAGAGGCCCTGAAGCTTTCTTT.

The chain joins TRBV10-1 to TRBJ2-7, with D uncertain. In germline, CDR1 is WNHNN, CDR2 SYGVQD (reference sequence). The CDR3 runs 14 residues. Deletions cut 1 base from V and 6 bases from J, with 13 bases between. The CDR3 here is CASSEYTIRGEQYF. DNA of the CDR3: TGCGCCAGCAGTGAGTACACTATAAGAGGCGAGCAGTACTTC.

In this sample, this clone turned up many times. This specimen includes other DNA sequences encoding the same CDR3. The V gene is TRBV12-3 or TRBV12-4, the J gene TRBJ1-5, with a weak D call TRBD1 (5 bases). The V end lost 3 bases, the J end lost 4 bases, and 7 bases lay between the germline ends. The CDR3 contains 13 residues. CDR3 region: CASSFQGNQPQHF. CDR3 coding DNA: TGTGCCAGCAGTTTCCAGGGAAATCAGCCCCAGCATTTT.

The chain carries TRBV19 and TRBJ1-4; D uncertain. The CDR3 is 14 residues long. CDR1 is LNHDA, CDR2 SQIVND, per germline (reference sequence). Deletions cut 5 bases from V and 0 bases from J, with 7 bases between. The CDR3 nucleotides are TGTGCCAGTAGTGCAGATGCAACTAATGAAAAACTGTTTTTT. The encoded protein is CASSADATNEKLFF.

A word on this clone: Mismatch with germline at one junction end may stem from a read error. DNA of the CDR3: TGTGTCAGCGAACCGGACAGGGGGTTTTCGCGGGGCTACACCTTC. It translates to CVSEPDRGFSRGYTF. This chain joins TRBV2 and TRBJ1-2; TRBD1 aligns across 10 bases. CDR3 size: 15 residues. The germline V gene encodes CDR1 SNHLY and CDR2 FYNNEI.

The chain links TRBV5-5 to TRBJ2-1, with a tentative D call TRBD1 (5 bases). In germline, CDR1 is SGHKS, CDR2 YYEKEE (reference sequence). V lost 0 bases and J 10 bases, leaving 14 bases between the germline ends. The CDR3 sequence is 14 residues long. CDR3 sequence reads: CASSLEGPLGEQFF. The CDR3 DNA reads TGTGCCAGCAGCTTGGAGGGGCCGCTAGGAGAGCAGTTCTTC.

The chain carries TRBV9 and TRBJ1-1; 7 bases match TRBD1. Unmatched junction bases numbered 16, after V lost 0 bases and J lost 11 bases. The CDR3 is made up of 16 amino acids. The germline CDR1 and CDR2 sequences are SGDLS and YYNGEE. CDR3 sequence (DNA): TGTGCCAGCAGCGTAGGGGGGGACAGCGGCGCTAGTTCGGCTTTCTTT. Its translation: CASSVGGDSGASSAFF.

The rearrangement joins TRBV5-5 to TRBJ1-1, with D uncertain. V lost 3 bases to trimming and J lost 0 bases, with 15 bases between them. Germline values: CDR1 SGHKS, CDR2 YYEKEE (reference sequence). CDR3 length: 16 amino acids. The CDR3 DNA reads TGTGCCAGCAGCTCTTATACGGACTCCATGAACACTGAAGCTTTCTTT. It encodes CASSSYTDSMNTEAFF.

The chain recombines TRBV3-1 (or the pseudogene TRBV3-2) with TRBJ2-7; TRBD1 aligns across 9 bases. Trimming removed 4 bases from V and 4 bases from J; junction bases left unmatched: 5. Per the germline V gene, CDR1 is LGHDT and CDR2 is YNNKEL (reference sequence). The CDR3 has 14 amino acids. CDR3 sequence: CASSLGTGLYEQYF. CDR3 DNA: TGTGCCAGCAGCCTCGGGACAGGGTTATACGAGCAGTACTTC.

The chain couples TRBV5-1 to TRBJ1-1, with a possible D match to TRBD1 (5 bases). V lost 4 bases to trimming and J lost 2 bases, with 12 bases between them. Germline V lookup: CDR1 SGHRS, CDR2 YFSETQ. The CDR3 spans 14 residues. The CDR3 bases are TGCGCCAGCAGCGTAGACAGTTTTAACACTGAAGCTTTCTTT. This sequence encodes CASSVDSFNTEAFF.

The chain is built from TRBV15 and TRBJ1-1, with no clear D. V gave up 0 bases and J gave up 7 bases, with 9 bases separating them. From germline, CDR1 is LNHNV and CDR2 YYDKDF (reference sequence). This CDR3 region has 13 residues. The CDR3 sequence: CATSRERHLEAFF. CDR3 sequence (DNA): TGTGCCACCAGCAGAGAGAGACACCTTGAAGCTTTCTTT.

The rearrangement joins TRBV28 to TRBJ1-5, with 7 bases that match TRBD1. V dropped 6 bases and J dropped 11; count of bases not matched to a gene: 7. Germline V gives CDR1 MDHEN, CDR2 SYDVKM. CDR3 length equals 12 residues. CDR3 sequence (DNA): TGTGCCAGCAGCCGACAGGGACTTACCCAGCATTTT. Translating it yields CASSRQGLTQHF.

This sequence joins TRBV19 and TRBJ2-5; D is possibly TRBD1 (5 bases). Trimming took off 3 bases at V and 5 bases at J, with 7 bases between the two ends. Germline CDR1 LNHDA, CDR2 SQIVND (reference sequence). The CDR3 spans 12 residues. This CDR3 is CASSMKGETQYF. The DNA of the CDR3 is TGTGCCAGTAGTATGAAGGGGGAGACCCAGTACTTC.

This rearrangement joins TRBV6-5 to TRBJ1-1, with D unclear. Trimming removed 2 bases from V and 7 bases from J, with 5 bases in between. The germline V gene has CDR1 MNHEY and CDR2 SVGAGI. The CDR3 has 11 amino acids. The CDR3 sequence is CASSYQREAFF. In DNA form, the CDR3 reads TGTGCCAGCAGTTACCAGCGTGAAGCTTTCTTT.

The CDR3 loop reads CASSPEVSRGEKLFF. As DNA, the CDR3 is TGTGCCAGCAGTCCAGAGGTCTCCAGGGGTGAAAAACTGTTTTTT. The chain combines TRBV6-6 with TRBJ1-4; D possibly corresponds to TRBD1 (6 bases). The CDR3 covers 15 residues. CDR1 is MNHNY and CDR2 is SVGAGI in the germline V gene (reference sequence). V was clipped by 5 bases and J by 7 bases, with 17 bases between them.

This clone occurred once. V and J are TRBV28 and TRBJ1-5; the D is unclear. The germline V gene encodes CDR1 MDHEN and CDR2 SYDVKM. V lost 4 bases and J lost 11, with 15 bases in between. CDR3 length: 13 residues. The CDR3 region is CASSSFDPEAQHF. CDR3 bases: TGTGCCAGCAGTTCCTTTGACCCGGAGGCCCAGCATTTT. Full variable domain (outside the CDR3, taken from reference TRBV28 and TRBJ1-5): DVKVTQSSRYLVKRTGEKVFLECVQDMDHENMFWYRQDPGLGLRLIYFSYDVKMKEKGDIPEGYSVSREKKERFSLILESASTNQTSMYLCASSSFDPEAQHFGDGTRLSIL.

The table lists this clone with a few counts. This chain uses TRBV20-1 with TRBJ1-1; tentatively, D is TRBD1 (6 bases). V was cut by 1 base and J by 7 bases, with 7 bases left in between. The germline V gene encodes CDR1 DFQATT and CDR2 SNEGSKA (reference sequence). CDR3 size: 11 residues. Here the CDR3 reads CSARAGDEAFF. The CDR3 nucleotides read TGCAGTGCTAGAGCAGGGGATGAAGCTTTCTTT.

The chain employs TRBV6-1 and TRBJ2-2; 13 bases fit TRBD2. CDR1 is MNHNS, CDR2 SASEGT, per germline. V was pared by 1 base and J by 5 bases, with 7 bases of the junction left unmatched. There are 18 residues in the CDR3. This CDR3 is CASSEVTSGGARTGELFF. The CDR3 DNA reads TGTGCCAGCAGTGAAGTCACTAGCGGGGGGGCGCGTACCGGGGAGCTGTTTTTT.